This T cell receptor beta chain was obtained from a study of blood T cell repertoires in COVID-19. CDR1 is SGDLS and CDR2 is YYNGEE in the germline V gene. Trimming left V 0 bases short and J 1 base short, with 9 bases between. This CDR3 has 15 amino acids. Methods used by the authors: Nucleated cell number was recorded as an estimate derived from reference gene primer amplification. Libraries were prepared by immunoSEQ multiplex PCR; TCRdb keeps only in-frame clonotypes and omits some of them. Clonal size and the V and J genes are those of that table, whereas D and trimming came from the DNA. The repertoire holds some 300,000 clones, 90% to 95% seen once, with 3.9% in the top ten.

This TCR was recovered from a woman aged 25 to 39 who had been exposed to COVID-19. The chain is built from TRBV9 and TRBJ2-3; D may be TRBD1 (5 bases). The sample was PBMCs or T cells enriched from blood (not recorded which). CDR3: CASSVGIRGTDTQYF. The CDR3 nucleotides are TGTGCCAGCAGCGTAGGAATCAGGGGCACAGATACGCAGTATTTT.